The entry below gives a single T cell receptor beta chain sequence along with its context. Its antigen remains unidentified. These data come from a study of T-cell reconstitution after alpha-beta-depleted transplantation in children. Findings and caveats of the study: Counts and diversity of T cells one year after transplant came mostly from newly produced T cells. Where alpha-beta T cells came from about two months after transplant was reportedly several hundred expanded graft clones.

CDR1 SGDLS and CDR2 YYNGEE come from the germline V gene. This CDR3 is 20 amino acids long. Trimming took 0 bases from V and 2 from J; bases not matched to a gene: 15. The TCRbeta library was prepared with unique molecular identifiers. Via MiXCR, TCRdb re-called the PCR reads, giving one row per CDR3 protein. The sample has about 300,000 distinct CDR3 sequences, roughly 7.8% seen once. The receptor comes from a female patient aged 2-15 years who had a stem cell transplant for Fanconi anemia, so the T cells may come from the graft donor. Sequencing used peripheral blood, obtained 360 days after TCRalphabeta/CD19-depleted stem cell transplant. J is TRBJ2-7 and V is TRBV9, with TRBD1 matching 12 bases. For the CDR3, the DNA is TGTGCCAGCAGCGTAGGAGGGACGGGACAGGGGGCTTTCGCCCCCTACGAGCAGTACTTC. Translation gives CASSVGGTGQGAFAPYEQYF.